This section outlines one T cell receptor (beta chain) sequence together with its context. Antigen specificity is unknown. Method: immunoSEQ multiplex PCR; TCRdb's copy keeps in-frame clones and lacks some. The data contain about 66,000 clones, 75% to 90% of them singletons. These data are taken from a study of OX40 agonist ivuxolimab in advanced cancers. Study outcomes and limitations: Both CD4+ and CD8+ T cell populations in blood had undergone clonal expansion by week 6 at 0.1 to 3.0 mg/kg.

The sequence derives from an adult with an advanced solid tumor such as melanoma, head and neck, liver or kidney cancer. The sequences come from CD4+ or CD8+ T cells sorted from blood, collected in a trial of the OX40 agonist ivuxolimab.

The CDR3 coding sequence is TGTGCCAGCAGCTCTTCGCGCAACAATGAGCAGTTCTTC. Amino acids: CASSSSRNNEQFF. This rearrangement joins TRBV7-6 to TRBJ2-1, with unresolved D. The germline V gene has CDR1 SGHVS and CDR2 FNYEAQ. Trimming removed 4 bases at V and 5 bases at J, with 9 bases between. The CDR3 covers 13 residues.